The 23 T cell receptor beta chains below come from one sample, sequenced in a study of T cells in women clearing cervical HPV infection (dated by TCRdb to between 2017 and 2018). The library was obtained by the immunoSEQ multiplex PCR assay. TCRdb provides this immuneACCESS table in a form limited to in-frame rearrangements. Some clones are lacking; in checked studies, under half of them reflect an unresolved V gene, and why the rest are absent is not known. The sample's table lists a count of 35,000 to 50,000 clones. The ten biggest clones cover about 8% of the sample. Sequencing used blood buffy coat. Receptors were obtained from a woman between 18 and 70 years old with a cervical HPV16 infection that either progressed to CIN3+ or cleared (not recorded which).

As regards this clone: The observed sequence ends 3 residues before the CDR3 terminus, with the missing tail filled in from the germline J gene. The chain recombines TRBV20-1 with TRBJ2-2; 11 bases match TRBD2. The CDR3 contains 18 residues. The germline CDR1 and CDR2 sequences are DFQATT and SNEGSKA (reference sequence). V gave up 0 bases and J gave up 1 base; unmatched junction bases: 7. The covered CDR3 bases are TGCAGTGCTAGAGATCGACTAGCGGGAAGGTTGAACACCGGGGAG. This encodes CSARDRLAGRLNTGE. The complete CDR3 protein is CSARDRLAGRLNTGELFF.

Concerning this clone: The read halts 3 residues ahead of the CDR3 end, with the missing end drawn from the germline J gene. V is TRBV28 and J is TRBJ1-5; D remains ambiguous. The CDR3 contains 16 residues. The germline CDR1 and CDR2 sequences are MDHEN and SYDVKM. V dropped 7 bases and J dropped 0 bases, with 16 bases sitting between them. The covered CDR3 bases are TGTGCCAGCACCTTGATGGCCAGTCATAGCAATCAGCCC. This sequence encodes CASTLMASHSNQP. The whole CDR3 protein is CASTLMASHSNQPQHF.

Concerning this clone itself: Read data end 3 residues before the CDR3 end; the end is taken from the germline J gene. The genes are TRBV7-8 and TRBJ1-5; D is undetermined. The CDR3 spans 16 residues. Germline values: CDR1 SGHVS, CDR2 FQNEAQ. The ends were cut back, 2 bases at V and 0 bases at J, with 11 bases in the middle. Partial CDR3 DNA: TGTGCCAGCAGCTTAAGGGCAGGTTATAGCAATCAGCCC. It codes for CASSLRAGYSNQP. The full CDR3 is CASSLRAGYSNQPQHF.

This CDR3 reads CASSGEASAYEQYF. The DNA read from the CDR3 is TGTGCCAGCTCCGGGGAGGCAAGCGCCTACGAG. The chain employs TRBV18 and TRBJ2-7; TRBD2 might be the D (6 bases). The CDR3 extends 3 residues past the end of the read, so its final part is completed from the germline J gene. Germline assignment: CDR1 KGHSH and CDR2 LQKENI. This CDR3 spans 14 amino acids. The V end was cut by 6 bases, the J end by 2 bases, with 14 bases between.

The CDR3 DNA, read in part, is TGTGCCAGTAGTACCCTGACAGGGACTGAA. As protein: CASSTLTGTE. The whole CDR3 sequence reads CASSTLTGTEAFF. The chain recombines TRBV19 with TRBJ1-1; TRBD1 matches at 7 bases. The read ends 3 residues early relative to the CDR3; the germline J gene fills the gap. Germline V CDR1 and CDR2: LNHDA, SQIVND (reference sequence). This CDR3 contains 13 residues. After removal of 4 bases from V and 5 bases from J, the junction contained 4 bases not matched to a gene.

The CDR3 DNA, read in part, is TGTGCCAGCTCACGGGACTCTAACTATGGC. This encodes CASSRDSNYG. The entire CDR3 protein reads CASSRDSNYGYTF. This chain connects TRBV18 to TRBJ1-2, with D maybe TRBD1 (5 bases). The CDR3 extends 3 residues past the end of the read, so its final part is completed from the germline J gene. Per germline, CDR1 KGHSH and CDR2 LQKENI. The CDR3 length is 13 residues. Trimming cost V 4 bases and J 0 bases, with 6 bases left between them.

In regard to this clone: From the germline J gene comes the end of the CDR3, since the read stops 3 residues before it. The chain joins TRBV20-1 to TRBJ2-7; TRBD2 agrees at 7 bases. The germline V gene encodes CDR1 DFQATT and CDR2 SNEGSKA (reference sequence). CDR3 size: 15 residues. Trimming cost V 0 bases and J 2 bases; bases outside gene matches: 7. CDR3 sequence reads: CSARDTQGLPYEQYF. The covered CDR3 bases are TGCAGTGCTAGAGATACGCAGGGACTACCCTACGAG.

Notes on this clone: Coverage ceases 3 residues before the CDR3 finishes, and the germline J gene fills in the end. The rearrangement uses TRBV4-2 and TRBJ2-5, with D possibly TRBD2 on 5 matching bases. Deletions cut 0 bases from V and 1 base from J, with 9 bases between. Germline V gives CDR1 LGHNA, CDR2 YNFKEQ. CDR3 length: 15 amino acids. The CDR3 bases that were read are TGTGCCAGCAGCCAAGAACGGGGAGTCCAAGAGACC. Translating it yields CASSQERGVQET. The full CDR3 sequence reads CASSQERGVQETQYF.

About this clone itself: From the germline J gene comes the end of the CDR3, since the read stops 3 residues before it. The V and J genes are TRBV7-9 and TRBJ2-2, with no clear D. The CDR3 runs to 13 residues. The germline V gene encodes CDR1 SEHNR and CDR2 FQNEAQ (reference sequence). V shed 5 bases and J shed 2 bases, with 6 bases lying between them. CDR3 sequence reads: CASSPYNTGELFF. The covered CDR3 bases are TGTGCCAGCAGCCCCTATAACACCGGGGAG. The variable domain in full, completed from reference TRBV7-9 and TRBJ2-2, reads DTGVSQNPRHKITKRGQNVTFRCDPISEHNRLYWYRQTLGQGPEFLTYFQNEAQLEKSRLLSDRFSAERPKGSFSTLEIQRTEQGDSAMYLCASSPYNTGELFFGEGSRLTVL.

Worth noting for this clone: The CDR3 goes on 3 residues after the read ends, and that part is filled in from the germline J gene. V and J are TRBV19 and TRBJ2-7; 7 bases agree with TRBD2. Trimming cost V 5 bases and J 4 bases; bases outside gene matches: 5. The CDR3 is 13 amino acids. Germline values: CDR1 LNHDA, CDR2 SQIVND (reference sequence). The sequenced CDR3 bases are TGTGCCAGTAGTGTGGTGGGGGGGTACGAG. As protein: CASSVVGGYE. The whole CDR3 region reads CASSVVGGYEQYF.

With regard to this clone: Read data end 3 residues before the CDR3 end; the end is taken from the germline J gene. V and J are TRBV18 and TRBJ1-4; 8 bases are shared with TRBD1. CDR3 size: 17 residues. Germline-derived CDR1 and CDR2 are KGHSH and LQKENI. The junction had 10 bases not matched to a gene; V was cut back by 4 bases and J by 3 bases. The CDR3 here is CASSLNRGKMSNEKLFF. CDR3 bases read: TGTGCCAGCTCACTTAACAGGGGGAAGATGTCTAATGAAAAA.

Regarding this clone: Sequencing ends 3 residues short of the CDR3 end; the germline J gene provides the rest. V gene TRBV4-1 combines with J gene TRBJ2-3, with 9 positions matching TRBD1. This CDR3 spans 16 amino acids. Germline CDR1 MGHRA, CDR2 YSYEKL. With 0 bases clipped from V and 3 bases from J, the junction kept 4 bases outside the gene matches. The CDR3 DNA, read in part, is TGCGCCAGCAGCCAAGAGGGACAGGGAGTTACAGATACG. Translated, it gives CASSQEGQGVTDT. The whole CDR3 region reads CASSQEGQGVTDTQYF.

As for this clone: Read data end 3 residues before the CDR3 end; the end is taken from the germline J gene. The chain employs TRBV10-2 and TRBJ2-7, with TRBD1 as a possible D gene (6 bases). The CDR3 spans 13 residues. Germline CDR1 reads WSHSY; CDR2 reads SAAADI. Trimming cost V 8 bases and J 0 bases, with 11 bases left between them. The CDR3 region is CASGGRGSYEQYF. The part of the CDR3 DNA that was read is TGCGCCAGCGGAGGCAGGGGCTCCTACGAG.

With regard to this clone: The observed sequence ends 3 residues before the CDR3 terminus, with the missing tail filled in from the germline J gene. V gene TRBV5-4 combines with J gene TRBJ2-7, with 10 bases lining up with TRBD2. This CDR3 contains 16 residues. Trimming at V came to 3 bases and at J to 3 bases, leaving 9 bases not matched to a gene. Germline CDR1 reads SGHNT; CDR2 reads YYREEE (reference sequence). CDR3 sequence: CASSWGASGGHYEQYF. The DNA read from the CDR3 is TGTGCCAGCAGCTGGGGGGCTAGCGGGGGCCACTACGAG.

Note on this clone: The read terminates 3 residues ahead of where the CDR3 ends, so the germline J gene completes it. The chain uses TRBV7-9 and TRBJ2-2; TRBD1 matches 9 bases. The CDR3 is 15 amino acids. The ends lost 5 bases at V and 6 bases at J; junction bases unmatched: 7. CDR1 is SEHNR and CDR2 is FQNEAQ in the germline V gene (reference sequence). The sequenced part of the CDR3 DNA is TGTGCCAGCAGCCCGCCGGGACAGGGCCCCGGGGAG. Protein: CASSPPGQGPGE. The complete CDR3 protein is CASSPPGQGPGELFF.

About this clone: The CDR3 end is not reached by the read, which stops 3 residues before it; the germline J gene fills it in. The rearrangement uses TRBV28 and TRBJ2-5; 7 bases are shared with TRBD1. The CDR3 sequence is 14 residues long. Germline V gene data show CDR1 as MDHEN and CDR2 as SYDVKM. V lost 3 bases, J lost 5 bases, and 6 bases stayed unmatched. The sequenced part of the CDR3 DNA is TGTGCCAGCAGTTTCGACCAGGGGGTTGAGACC. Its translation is CASSFDQGVET. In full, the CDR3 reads CASSFDQGVETQYF.

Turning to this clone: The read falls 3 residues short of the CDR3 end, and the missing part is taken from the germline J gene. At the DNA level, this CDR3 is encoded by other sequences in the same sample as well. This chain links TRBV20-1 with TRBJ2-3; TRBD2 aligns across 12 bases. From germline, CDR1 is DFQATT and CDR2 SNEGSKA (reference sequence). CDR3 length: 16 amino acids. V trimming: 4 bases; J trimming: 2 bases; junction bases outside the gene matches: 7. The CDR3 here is CSATPLAGGYTDTQYF. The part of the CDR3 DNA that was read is TGCAGTGCTACCCCCCTAGCGGGGGGGTACACAGATACG.

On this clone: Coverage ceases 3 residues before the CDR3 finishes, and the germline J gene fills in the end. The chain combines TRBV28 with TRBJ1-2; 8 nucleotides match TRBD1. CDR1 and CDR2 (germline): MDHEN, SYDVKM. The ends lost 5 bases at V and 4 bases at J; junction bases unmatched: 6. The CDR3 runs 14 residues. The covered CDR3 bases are TGTGCCAGCAGTATGGACCAGGGGGCCTATGGC. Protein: CASSMDQGAYG. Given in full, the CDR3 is CASSMDQGAYGYTF.

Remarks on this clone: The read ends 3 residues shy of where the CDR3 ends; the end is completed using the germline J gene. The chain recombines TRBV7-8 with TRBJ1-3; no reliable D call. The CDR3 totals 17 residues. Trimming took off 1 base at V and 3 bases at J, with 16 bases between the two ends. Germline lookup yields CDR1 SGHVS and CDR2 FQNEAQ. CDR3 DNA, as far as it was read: TGTGCCAGCAGCTTAGAAGGACTAATATCGGATGGAAACACC. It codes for CASSLEGLISDGNT. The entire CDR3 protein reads CASSLEGLISDGNTIYF. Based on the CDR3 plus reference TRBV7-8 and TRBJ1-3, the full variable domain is GAGVSQSPRYKVAKRGQDVALRCDPISGHVSLFWYQQALGQGPEFLTYFQNEAQLDKSGLPSDRFFAERPEGSVSTLKIQRTQQEDSAVYLCASSLEGLISDGNTIYFGEGSWLTVV.

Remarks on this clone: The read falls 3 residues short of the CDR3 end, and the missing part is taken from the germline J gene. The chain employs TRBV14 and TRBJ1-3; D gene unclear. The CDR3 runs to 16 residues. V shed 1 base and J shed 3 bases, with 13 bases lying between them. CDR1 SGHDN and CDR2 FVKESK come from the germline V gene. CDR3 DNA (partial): TGTGCCAGCAGCCAAGGAGGCAGTTTGCTTGGAAACACC. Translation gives CASSQGGSLLGNT. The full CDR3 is CASSQGGSLLGNTIYF.

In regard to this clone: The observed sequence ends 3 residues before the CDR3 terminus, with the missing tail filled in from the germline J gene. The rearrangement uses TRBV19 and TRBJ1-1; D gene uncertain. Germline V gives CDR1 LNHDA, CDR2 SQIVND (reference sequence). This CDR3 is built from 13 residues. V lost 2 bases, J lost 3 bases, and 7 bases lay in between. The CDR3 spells CASSIRGYTEAFF. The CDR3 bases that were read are TGTGCCAGTAGTATAAGAGGGTACACTGAA.

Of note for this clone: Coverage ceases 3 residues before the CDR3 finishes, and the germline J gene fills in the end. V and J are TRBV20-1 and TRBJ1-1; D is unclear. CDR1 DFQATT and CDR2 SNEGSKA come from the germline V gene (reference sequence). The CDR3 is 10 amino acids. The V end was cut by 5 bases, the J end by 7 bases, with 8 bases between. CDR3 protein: CSARLIEAFF. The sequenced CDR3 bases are TGCAGTGCTCGACTGATTGAA.

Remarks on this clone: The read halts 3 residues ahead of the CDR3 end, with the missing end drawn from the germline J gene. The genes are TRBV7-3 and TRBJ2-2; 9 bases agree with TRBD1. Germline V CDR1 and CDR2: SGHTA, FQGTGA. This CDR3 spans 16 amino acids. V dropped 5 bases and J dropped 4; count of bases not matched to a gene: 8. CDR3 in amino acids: CASSPEDRGVTGELFF. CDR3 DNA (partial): TGTGCCAGCAGCCCGGAGGACAGGGGTGTCACCGGGGAG.